Presented here are 14 T cell receptor beta chains from one specimen sequenced in a study of blood T cell repertoires in COVID-19. The table came from immunoSEQ multiplex PCR; TCRdb's copy has only in-frame clones and leaves some out. The sample holds some 270,000 clones, roughly 85% seen once. The sequencing input was PBMCs or T cells enriched from blood (not recorded which). The origin of the receptors is a woman aged 45 to 65 with acute COVID-19.

The gene calls are TRBV21-1 and TRBJ1-5. TRBV21-1 counts as a pseudogene. This CDR3 has 15 residues. CDR3 in DNA: TGTGCCAGCAGCAAGACTAAGGATAGCAATCAGCCCCAGCATTTT. Translating it yields CASSKTKDSNQPQHF.

This clone was seen more than once but under ten times. The rearrangement uses TRBV7-2 and TRBJ1-2, with 8 bases lining up with TRBD1. The CDR3 length is 14 residues. Germline CDR1 and CDR2: SGHTA and FQGNSA. J lost 8 bases, V lost 5 bases, and 10 bases had no gene match. CDR3 region: CASSKGQGQEGYTF. As DNA, the CDR3 is TGTGCCAGCAGCAAAGGACAGGGCCAAGAGGGCTACACCTTC.

This clone was recorded once. The chain couples TRBV10-3 to TRBJ1-6; D not resolved. The germline V gene has CDR1 ENHRY and CDR2 SYGVKD. The V end was cut by 7 bases, the J end by 2 bases, with 6 bases between. CDR3 length equals 13 residues. The CDR3 loop is CAINRAYNSPLHF. The DNA for the CDR3 is TGTGCCATCAACAGAGCCTATAATTCACCCCTCCACTTT.

The rearrangement uses TRBV11-2 and TRBJ1-5; a weak D match, TRBD1 (6 bases). Trimming stripped 5 bases from V and 2 bases from J, with 16 bases between. Germline loops: CDR1 SGHAT, CDR2 FQNNGV. This CDR3 is built from 16 residues. As DNA, the CDR3 is TGTGCCAGCAGCCAACAAGGGGGTATGCGCAATCAGCCCCAGCATTTT. It codes for CASSQQGGMRNQPQHF.

This rearrangement joins TRBV11-3 to TRBJ2-1; 10 bases agree with TRBD2. Germline V gene sequence: CDR1 SGHNT, CDR2 YENEEA. Unmatched junction bases numbered 6, after V lost 7 bases and J lost 6 bases. There are 14 residues in the CDR3. The CDR3 sequence: CASKNSGGFNEQFF. Written as DNA, the CDR3 is TGTGCCAGCAAGAATAGCGGGGGGTTCAATGAGCAGTTCTTC. Based on the CDR3 plus reference TRBV11-3 and TRBJ2-1, the full variable domain is EAGVVQSPRYKIIEKKQPVAFWCNPISGHNTLYWYLQNLGQGPELLIRYENEEAVDDSQLPKDRFSAERLKGVDSTLKIQPAELGDSAVYLCASKNSGGFNEQFFGPGTRLTVL.

The V gene is TRBV5-1, the J gene TRBJ2-3, with a weak D call TRBD2 (7 bases). Per germline, CDR1 SGHRS and CDR2 YFSETQ. The V end was cut by 4 bases, the J end by 3 bases, with 18 bases between. The CDR3 has 16 amino acids. The CDR3 here is CASSRRGAGVTDTQYF. The CDR3 DNA reads as TGCGCCAGCAGCCGGAGGGGGGCGGGGGTAACAGATACGCAGTATTTT. Full variable domain (rest looked up from reference TRBV5-1 and TRBJ2-3): KAGVTQTPRYLIKTRGQQVTLSCSPISGHRSVSWYQQTPGQGLQFLFEYFSETQRNKGNFPGRFSGRQFSNSRSEMNVSTLELGDSALYLCASSRRGAGVTDTQYFGPGTRLTVL.

This clone is a singleton in its sample. V and J are TRBV10-3 and TRBJ1-6, with D perhaps TRBD1 (5 bases). The V end lost 0 bases, the J end lost 10 bases, and 16 bases lay between the germline ends. CDR1 ENHRY and CDR2 SYGVKD come from the germline V gene. The CDR3 runs 16 residues. The CDR3 sequence: CAISESAGSGRSPLHF. The CDR3 DNA is TGTGCCATCAGTGAGTCGGCAGGGTCGGGTAGGTCACCCCTCCACTTT.

As DNA, the CDR3 is TGTGCCAGCAGTTGGGTGGGGGGGCCGCGTGAGACCCAGTACTTC. It is translated as CASSWVGGPRETQYF. The chain uses TRBV27 and TRBJ2-5; tentative D call: TRBD2 (7 bases). Between the trimmed V and J ends, which lost 4 bases and 5 bases, there was a span of 17 bases. The CDR3 spans 15 residues. The germline V gene has CDR1 MNHEY and CDR2 SMNVEV (reference sequence).

This chain links TRBV7-3 with TRBJ1-6; the D gene is possibly TRBD1 (6 bases). The CDR3 runs to 15 residues. The germline V and J ends were trimmed by 5 bases and 6 bases, with 14 bases remaining between them. Germline CDR1 reads SGHTA; CDR2 reads FQGTGA. The CDR3 region is CASSPSRQANSPLHF. CDR3 nucleotides: TGTGCCAGCAGCCCCTCCCGACAGGCTAATTCACCCCTCCACTTT. Combining the CDR3 with reference TRBV7-3 and TRBJ1-6 gives the whole variable domain GAGVSQTPSNKVTEKGKYVELRCDPISGHTALYWYRQSLGQGPEFLIYFQGTGAADDSGLPNDRFFAVRPEGSVSTLKIQRTERGDSAVYLCASSPSRQANSPLHFGNGTRLTVT.

This chain connects TRBV10-3 to TRBJ1-2; the D gene is possibly TRBD1 (5 bases). V lost 4 bases and J 6 bases, leaving 12 bases between the germline ends. The CDR3 length is 13 residues. Germline loops: CDR1 ENHRY, CDR2 SYGVKD. CDR3 loop: CAISGQGGNGYTF. CDR3 nucleotides: TGTGCCATCAGTGGGCAGGGAGGGAATGGCTACACCTTC.

This clone showed up just a few times. The rearrangement links TRBV14 to TRBJ1-4, with TRBD1 as a possible D gene (6 bases). V shed 4 bases and J shed 8 bases, with 14 bases lying between them. This CDR3 region has 14 residues. In germline, CDR1 is SGHDN, CDR2 FVKESK. The CDR3, as DNA: TGTGCCAGCAGCCCCTTGGGGGCGGCCGAAAAACTGTTTTTT. Protein: CASSPLGAAEKLFF.

The table lists this clone with a count of one. The CDR3 DNA sequence: TGTGCCAGCAGTACCGGGTGGACAGGGGCTAATGAGCAGTTCTTC. The encoded protein is CASSTGWTGANEQFF. The chain carries TRBV6-2 or TRBV6-3 and TRBJ2-1; 9 bases are a match to TRBD1. Germline V gene sequence: CDR1 MNHEY, CDR2 SVGEGT. The CDR3 runs 15 residues. Losses at the gene ends were 5 bases for V and 7 bases for J; bases not matched to a gene: 9.

This rearrangement joins TRBV30 to TRBJ2-5; 8 bases agree with TRBD2. This CDR3 contains 14 residues. With 5 bases clipped from V and 5 bases from J, the junction kept 10 bases outside the gene matches. Germline loops: CDR1 GTSNPN, CDR2 SVGIG (reference sequence). Here the CDR3 DNA reads TGTGCCTGGCGTCGGGGGGGCGGGCTGGAGACCCAGTACTTC. Translated: CAWRRGGGLETQYF.

The genes are TRBV7-9 and TRBJ2-2; 8 bases fit TRBD1. The V gene's germline CDR1 is SEHNR and CDR2 FQNEAQ (reference sequence). CDR3 size: 16 residues. J was trimmed by 0 bases and V by 5 bases; bases with no gene match: 5. The CDR3 coding sequence is TGTGCCAGCAGCCGACGGACAGGGACGAACACCGGGGAGCTGTTTTTT. Translating it yields CASSRRTGTNTGELFF.